The T cell receptor (beta chain) under discussion was sequenced for a study of CD8 T cells in ankylosing spondylitis. General study points: Earlier authors reported some of these motif variants in reactive arthritis synovial fluid and blood. Disease-linked clones had a CD8+ phenotype and relatively low frequency in peripheral blood.

MiXCR, run by TCRdb on the 5' RACE reads, gives a single entry per CDR3 protein. Seen here are around 120,000 distinct CDR3 sequences, 7% to 10% observed once, and the top ten hold approximately 3.4%. This clonotype was recorded many times. Its specificity is unknown. The V gene end was trimmed by 1 base and the J gene end by 6 bases; junction bases not matched to a gene: 5. The CDR3 is 15 residues long. CDR1 DFQATT and CDR2 SNEGSKA come from the germline V gene (reference sequence). The chain is built from TRBV20-1 and TRBJ2-1; TRBD2 aligns across 11 bases. Sequenced input: blood, either unsorted or a sorted T cell fraction (not recorded which). This sequence was found in a male donor with ankylosing spondylitis or in good health (not recorded which). CDR3 loop: CSARAGTSGLNEQFF. In DNA, the CDR3 is TGCAGTGCTAGAGCCGGGACTAGCGGCCTCAATGAGCAGTTCTTC.